This T cell receptor (beta chain) comes out of a study of T cells in Graves' hyperthyroidism and ophthalmopathy. On the study more broadly: Peripheral blood collection took place at initial diagnosis, before any treatment. Findings of the study overall: Blood also contained most expanded thyroid clonotypes above 0.001.

This clonotype was detected many times. Its antigen is as yet unknown. Amplification yielded TCR beta CDR3 regions, with RNA transcripts as the source. The TCR CDR3 first-round RT-PCR relied on the HTBI primer set. One entry per CDR3 protein, called by TCRdb with MiXCR from the multiplex PCR reads. Seen here are 400,000 to 500,000 distinct CDR3 sequences, approximately 14% observed once, and the top ten hold 5.3%. Diagnosis of hyperthyroidism was new in patients aged 18 to 65, and its duration was under 2 months. Together with thyroid ultrasound, orbital computed tomography, serum thyroxine and TRAb, clinical symptoms were used for diagnoses. Sequenced sample: blood. The source is a woman aged 18-35 years with Graves' hyperthyroidism.

The CDR3 nucleotides read TGTGCCAGCAGGGCAAGCGGAAACTACAATGAGCAGTTCTTC. It codes for CASRASGNYNEQFF. The chain employs TRBV7-3 and TRBJ2-1; perhaps TRBD2 as D (5 bases). This CDR3 region has 14 residues. The V and J ends lost 6 bases and 3 bases respectively, with 12 bases between them. Germline CDR1 is SGHTA and CDR2 is FQGTGA.